This T cell receptor (beta chain) was recovered during a study of PD-L1 blockade in urothelial cancer. Overall study: Patients' prior chemotherapy regimens numbered 0 to 3.

Germline V gives CDR1 GTSNPN, CDR2 SVGIG (reference sequence). Trimming took off 4 bases at V and 0 bases at J, with 9 bases between the two ends. The CDR3 contains 14 residues. Indicated time point: peripheral blood 6 weeks after treatment start. This clone was found a few times. The repertoire was sequenced with immunoSEQ multiplex PCR; TCRdb's copy has only in-frame clones and lacks some. The data contain 90,000 to 130,000 clones, approximately 90% of them singletons. The clonotype originates from a man in his fifties or sixties with urothelial cancer. This specimen consisted of PBMCs, obtained around atezolizumab (anti-PD-L1) treatment. The rearrangement links TRBV30 to TRBJ2-2, with TRBD2 as a possible D gene (6 bases). CDR3 protein: CAWTGGSNTGELFF. The CDR3 DNA reads TGTGCCTGGACAGGAGGGTCGAACACCGGGGAGCTGTTTTTT.